These 7 T cell receptor beta chains originate from one sample sequenced in a study of blood T cell repertoires in COVID-19. Repertoires were generated with immunoSEQ multiplex PCR, while TCRdb's copy carries only in-frame clones and drops some. The repertoire holds 77,000 or so clones, with roughly 85% as singletons. The sequencing input was peripheral blood. The source of these receptors is a man older than 75 with acute or convalescent COVID-19.

The sample holds a few counts of this clone. The chain carries TRBV3-1 (or the pseudogene TRBV3-2) and TRBJ2-2; D is uncertain. Trimming removed 1 base from V and 3 bases from J, with 9 bases in between. CDR1 is LGHDT and CDR2 is YNNKEL in the germline V gene (reference sequence). The length of the CDR3 is 15 residues. For the CDR3, the DNA is TGTGCCAGCAGCCAAGGAGTTCGGGACACCGGGGAGCTGTTTTTT. Translating gives CASSQGVRDTGELFF.

The CDR3 sequence: CASSQGLWQGYGYTF. The CDR3 DNA follows: TGTGCCAGCAGCCAAGGTCTCTGGCAGGGATATGGCTACACCTTC. The chain is built from TRBV3-1 (or the pseudogene TRBV3-2) and TRBJ1-2; possible D gene TRBD1, 5 bases. Deletions cut 1 base from V and 5 bases from J, with 14 bases between. CDR1 and CDR2 (germline): LGHDT, YNNKEL (reference sequence). This CDR3 spans 15 amino acids.

The CDR3 coding sequence is TGTGCCAGCAGCCAAGATCCCAGGGGGCAAGAGCAGTACTTC. Protein: CASSQDPRGQEQYF. The chain is built from TRBV3-1 (or the pseudogene TRBV3-2) and TRBJ2-7; 8 bases line up with TRBD1. The V segment lost 0 bases and the J segment 7 bases; nucleotides outside the gene matches: 5. The CDR3 contains 14 residues. CDR1 and CDR2 (germline): LGHDT, YNNKEL (reference sequence).

The V and J genes are TRBV6-1 and TRBJ1-2, with a possible D match to TRBD1 (5 bases). Germline-derived CDR1 and CDR2 are MNHNS and SASEGT. The CDR3 sequence is 15 residues long. Deletions cut 2 bases from V and 0 bases from J, with 10 bases between. CDR3: CASSELWGANYGYTF. CDR3 coding DNA: TGTGCCAGCAGTGAACTTTGGGGGGCTAACTATGGCTACACCTTC.

The CDR3 region is CASSQTGSYIGELFF. CDR3 nucleotides: TGTGCCAGTAGCCAAACAGGGTCTTACATCGGGGAGCTGTTTTTT. The chain is built from TRBV19 and TRBJ2-2; tentatively, D is TRBD1 (6 bases). Between the trimmed V and J ends, which lost 6 bases and 7 bases, there was a span of 18 bases. The germline V gene has CDR1 LNHDA and CDR2 SQIVND (reference sequence). The CDR3 contains 15 residues.

In DNA form, the CDR3 reads TGTGCCAGCAGCCGATCGGACAGGGACGAGCAGTACTTC. Amino acid sequence: CASSRSDRDEQYF. The chain combines TRBV7-9 with TRBJ2-7, with 8 bases identical to TRBD1. Germline trimming cut 5 bases from V and 5 bases from J; bases unmatched to any gene: 5. From germline, CDR1 is SEHNR and CDR2 FQNEAQ (reference sequence). CDR3 length: 13 amino acids.

This chain connects TRBV5-1 to TRBJ2-2, with 14 bases matching TRBD2. Germline values: CDR1 SGHRS, CDR2 YFSETQ. The CDR3 contains 15 residues. V dropped 4 bases and J dropped 8; count of bases not matched to a gene: 4. The CDR3 nucleotides are TGCGCCAGCAGCGCGGGACTAGCGGGAGATGGGGAGCTGTTTTTT. Its protein product is CASSAGLAGDGELFF.